This T cell receptor (beta chain) was retrieved from a study of blood T cell repertoires in COVID-19. On the study more broadly: The study drew acute and convalescent COVID-19 samples from the United States, Italy and Spain. T cells, B-cell-depleted T cells, or PBMCs provided the cDNA or gDNA that served as material.

Followed longitudinally, the Seattle patients had been enrolled during active infection. The CDR3 contains 14 residues. Germline V gives CDR1 MRHNA, CDR2 SNTAGT. The J segment lost 3 bases and the V segment lost 3 bases, leaving 2 bases of the junction unmatched. Authors' processing steps: Reference gene primer amplification gave nucleated cell count estimates. Produced via immunoSEQ multiplex PCR; TCRdb's table is partial and in-frame only. The DNA was the basis for D and trimming; V, J and clone size are from that table. This repertoire shows 300,000 to 400,000 clones, 75% to 90% found once; its top ten account for nearly 6.5%.

Sequences were obtained from peripheral blood. V gene TRBV6-4 combines with J gene TRBJ2-7, with 10 bases aligning to TRBD1. The receptor comes from a woman aged 50 to 60 with COVID-19, enrolled during active disease. The CDR3 loop is CASSEGQGVYEQYF. CDR3 nucleotides: TGTGCCAGCAGTGAAGGACAGGGGGTCTACGAGCAGTACTTC.